These T cell receptor beta chains were read from a single sample in a study of tumor-infiltrating lymphocytes in primary liver carcinoma. One entry per CDR3 protein results from TCRdb running MiXCR on the multiplex PCR reads. In the table there are some 320,000 distinct CDR3 sequences, more than 55% of which are singletons. Sequenced material: peripheral blood. The receptors stem from a man in his forties or fifties with primary liver carcinoma and hepatitis B virus infection. CDR3s include the opening cysteine and the closing phenylalanine or tryptophan. A D gene is named only where the DNA matches it firmly. Where a row states a size, it is once, few, many or the class of an expanded clone; other rows omit it.

v_call	d_call	cdr3_length	clone_size	j_call	cdr3_nt	cdr3_aa
TRBV6-6	TRBD1	15	few	TRBJ2-7	TGTGCCAGCAGTTATCCGGGACAGGGGACCAACGAGCAGTACTTC	CASSYPGQGTNEQYF
TRBV11-1	.	15	.	TRBJ2-1	TGTGCCATCAGCAACTCTAACTCATCCTACAATGAGCAGTTCTTC	CAISNSNSSYNEQFF
TRBV7-2	TRBD2	16	.	TRBJ2-1	TGTGCCAGCAGCTTAGGTACTAGCGGGAGATTCCGGGAGCAGTTCTTC	CASSLGTSGRFREQFF
TRBV10-3	TRBD2	19	many	TRBJ2-1	TGTGCCATCAGTGACGTCGTAGGGTTCGGTAGCGGGAGTTACAATGAGCAGTTCTTC	CAISDVVGFGSGSYNEQFF
TRBV28	.	12	.	TRBJ1-1	TGTGCCAGCAGTTTAGAGGATGGTGGGGCTTTCTTT	CASSLEDGGAFF
TRBV25-1	.	11	.	TRBJ1-2	TGTGCCAGCAGTGAGAACTATGGCTACACCTTC	CASSENYGYTF
TRBV7-8	TRBD2	15	few	TRBJ2-7	TGTGCCAGCAGCCCCCGTCTAGCGGGAGAAGAAGAGCAGTACTTC	CASSPRLAGEEEQYF
TRBV28	.	12	.	TRBJ1-1	TGTGCCAGCAATGCGGTGAACACTGAAGCTTTCTTT	CASNAVNTEAFF
TRBV6-6	.	14	.	TRBJ1-5	TGTGCAGCACTGGGGGGGATACTCAATCAGCCCCAGCATTTT	CAALGGILNQPQHF
TRBV6-1	.	13	.	TRBJ2-3	TGTGCCAGCAGTATCAAGGGCACAGATACGCAGTATTTT	CASSIKGTDTQYF